This TCR beta chain was captured by sequencing in a study of blood T cell repertoires in COVID-19 (dated by TCRdb to about 2020). General notes on the study: Samples from collaborators originated in the United States, Italy and Spain and spanned both the acute and convalescent phases of COVID-19. Subjects who had been exposed to COVID-19, were actively infected with it, or had recovered from it provided the deeply sampled blood TCRbeta repertoires that made up the dataset. A freely available public database, intended as a resource for researchers studying the immune response to SARS-CoV-2, is where the repertoires were released. The material from the prospective study consisted of cDNA or gDNA derived from T cells, B-cell-depleted T cells, or PBMCs. Nearly every sample came with metadata listing a de-identified subject ID, COVID-19 status, age in years and sex. The samples were drawn from the first 160 participants of the ongoing ImmuneRACE study and from some 1,300 subjects provided by 6 global collaborators. HLA class I and class II types, where available, came from metadata supplied by the sample provider rather than from assay-based typing. The investigation overall reported the following: Clinical and demographic metadata were provided uncurated, with the amount varying by source and participant.

From the germline V gene, CDR1 is SGHNT and CDR2 is YENEEA. Relative to germline, V is 3 bases shorter and J is 6 bases shorter, with 11 bases between their ends. Taken from cysteine to phenylalanine, the CDR3 has 13 residues. Only the CDR3 portion is preserved as DNA: 39 bases, with reading frame beginning at the first base. TCRbeta CDR3 regions were amplified from genomic DNA by means of the immunoSEQ Assay, a bias-controlled multiplex PCR. In the paper's pipeline: The number of nucleated cells in each sample was estimated by amplification of reference gene primers within the assay. To quantify the absolute abundance of each unique TCRbeta CDR3 rearrangement, sequence reads were collapsed and filtered. For each sample, productive Simpson clonality was calculated by taking the square root of Simpson's diversity index across productive rearrangements. TCRdb re-hosts the immuneACCESS table, in-frame sequences only. Its copies lack some clones; in the studies checked, an unresolved V gene accounts for under half of them, and the cause for the rest is not known. V and J calls and clone size are as listed in that table; D and trimming were resolved from the DNA. The sample yields about 200,000 clones; approximately 86% were counted once. Of the sample, about 4.7% falls within the top ten clones.

Participants in the prospective study were aged about 18 to 95 years, lived in under 30 United States geographic areas, and enrolled through a virtual design. In the prospective study, participants were assigned to cohorts based on the clinical history participants reported in a screening survey and a study questionnaire. Exposed participants had been in contact, within 2 weeks of entering the study, with a person who had a PCR-confirmed or clinician-diagnosed case of COVID-19. Mobile phlebotomists in the prospective study collected whole blood, serum and a nasopharyngeal or oropharyngeal swab from every participant. Prospective study participants could optionally give additional blood draws and questionnaires over an approximately two-month period. Blood samples from the prospective study were shipped frozen or at room temperature prior to DNA extraction. As for this clone: Its recognized antigen is unknown. No much larger clone exists at a distance of one base, and base qualities are not known.

This sequence uses TRBV11-3 and TRBJ1-1; the D gene assignment is ambiguous. The sequence derives from a woman aged 25 to 39 who had been exposed to COVID-19. Sequenced material: PBMCs or T cells enriched from blood (not recorded which). For the CDR3, the sequence is CASSLRGVAEAFF. The nucleotide sequence reads as follows: TGTGCCAGCAGCTTGCGGGGAGTGGCTGAAGCTTTCTTT.